This T cell receptor (beta chain) was retrieved from a study of shared clonotypes between healthy human individuals. On the study more broadly: Donors, aged 18 to 49, were a couple of women and a few men. Study results and limitations: The generation probabilities recorded for non-shared clonotypes fell below those of clonotypes shared by all four donors.

The CDR3 is made up of 14 amino acids. Trimming left V 5 bases short and J 4 bases short, with 13 bases between. Germline values: CDR1 SGHAT, CDR2 FQNNGV. CD45RO negativity and positive selection for CCR7 defined naive CD8 cells, a population that excluded terminally differentiated effector memory CD45RA+ cells. With regard to this clone: What it recognizes is unknown.

Some clones are missing from TCRdb's copy, which holds only in-frame ones; the method was immunoSEQ multiplex PCR. The sample carries roughly 2 million clones, over 85% recorded once. Sequenced sample: naive CD8+ T cells sorted from blood. The sequence was obtained from a man younger than 35 in good health. This chain links TRBV11-2 with TRBJ2-3; TRBD2 is a possible D gene (6 bases). The CDR3, as DNA: TGTGCCAGCAGCCTGATTGGGGAGGCAGATACGCAGTATTTT. It specifies CASSLIGEADTQYF. Full variable domain (missing parts from reference TRBV11-2 and TRBJ2-3): EAGVAQSPRYKIIEKRQSVAFWCNPISGHATLYWYQQILGQGPKLLIQFQNNGVVDDSQLPKDRFSAERLKGVDSTLKIQPAKLEDSAVYLCASSLIGEADTQYFGPGTRLTVL.